The clone carrying this T cell receptor beta chain was observed a few times. Antigen unknown. The sample is drawn from a study of response to subunit inactivated influenza vaccine. The study, taken as a whole, reports: The authors suggested that few new T cells are recruited per seasonal influenza vaccination.

MiXCR, applied by TCRdb to the RT-PCR reads, yields one record per CDR3 protein. The repertoire holds roughly 710,000 distinct CDR3 sequences, with approximately 14% as singletons. V was shortened by 3 bases and J by 14 bases, with 13 bases between the two germline ends. The CDR3 extends over 12 amino acids. Specimen: PBMCs from blood, collected 14 to 15 days before vaccination. This receptor was obtained from a man aged 50-59 years who received an inactivated influenza vaccine. The rearrangement joins TRBV12-3 or TRBV12-4 to TRBJ2-2; D uncertain. In DNA form, the CDR3 reads TGTGCCAGCAGTTTCCCCGGGTTGGCACTGTTTTTT. Amino acid sequence: CASSFPGLALFF.